This T cell receptor (beta chain) was documented in a study of Graves' ophthalmopathy and Graves' hyperthyroidism. Study overall: The authors collected peripheral blood at initial diagnosis, before any treatment.

With 6 bases removed from V and 5 bases from J, the gap between germline ends came to 14 bases. This CDR3 spans 14 amino acids. The authors amplified TCR beta CDR3 regions, and they did so from RNA transcripts for repertoire sequencing. The first round was an RT-PCR with HTBI primers, and the second round was a multiplex PCR. In TCRdb, the multiplex PCR reads were re-called with MiXCR into one record per CDR3 protein. The sample shows some 350,000 distinct CDR3 sequences, about 15% of them seen only once. This clonotype has at least ten counts. Antigen unknown. Study conclusions and caveats: Among expanded thyroid clonotypes above 0.001 frequency, most also occurred in blood. The model reached approximately 71% sensitivity and around 74% specificity for predicting ophthalmopathy progression.

By definition, stable hyperthyroidism involved no ophthalmopathy within 18 months of follow-up. This TCR came from an adult woman with stable Graves' hyperthyroidism. The chain links TRBV12-3 or TRBV12-4 to TRBJ1-5; a possible D gene is TRBD1 (5 bases). The sample consisted of peripheral blood. Written as DNA, the CDR3 is TGTGCCAGCAGGCCGGGGGAACCCCATCAGCCCCAGCATTTT. It encodes CASRPGEPHQPQHF.